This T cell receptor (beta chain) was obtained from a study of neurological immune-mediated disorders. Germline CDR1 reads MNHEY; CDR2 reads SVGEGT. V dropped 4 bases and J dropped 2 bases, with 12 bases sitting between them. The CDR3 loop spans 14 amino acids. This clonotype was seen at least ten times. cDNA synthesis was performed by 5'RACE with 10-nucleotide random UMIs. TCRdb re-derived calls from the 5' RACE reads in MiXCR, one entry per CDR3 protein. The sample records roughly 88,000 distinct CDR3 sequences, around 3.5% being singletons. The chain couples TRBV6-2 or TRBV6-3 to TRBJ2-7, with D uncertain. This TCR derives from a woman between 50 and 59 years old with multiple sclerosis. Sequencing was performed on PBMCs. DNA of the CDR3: TGTGCCAGCAGTTCTGATTGGGCGGCCTACGAGCAGTACTTC. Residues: CASSSDWAAYEQYF.